This passage covers 9 T cell receptor beta chains from one sample sequenced in a study of neurological immune-mediated disorders. As for time point: longitudinal time-point 3. TCRdb passed the 5' RACE reads through MiXCR, listing each CDR3 protein once. The sample consists of about 99,000 distinct CDR3 sequences, 11% of them appearing once. The sequenced material came from PBMCs. These receptors came from a female donor with HTLV-1-associated myelopathy (HAM/TSP).

In its sample, this clonotype was seen many times. This rearrangement joins TRBV5-1 to TRBJ2-1; D unresolved. The ends were cut back, 0 bases at V and 3 bases at J, with 10 bases in the middle. The germline V gene encodes CDR1 SGHRS and CDR2 YFSETQ. The CDR3 contains 15 residues. CDR3 loop: CASSLGAEYYNEQFF. CDR3 nucleotides: TGCGCCAGCAGCTTGGGGGCAGAGTACTACAATGAGCAGTTCTTC.

This clonotype appeared a few times. This sequence may be a read error, since a much larger clone differs from it by one base. This chain uses TRBV28 with TRBJ2-7; D unclear. This CDR3 region has 12 residues. Germline CDR1 reads MDHEN; CDR2 reads SYDVKM. The CDR3 DNA reads TGTGCCAGCAGTTTCGCGGTCTACGAGCAGCACTTC. Amino acids: CASSFAVYEQHF.

This clonotype was seen many times. The V and J genes are TRBV20-1 and TRBJ2-7; the D gene could be TRBD1 or TRBD2 (6 bases each). The length of the CDR3 is 16 residues. Trimming pared 4 bases from V and 1 base from J, leaving 20 bases between. Per the germline V gene, CDR1 is DFQATT and CDR2 is SNEGSKA (reference sequence). CDR3 DNA: TGCAGTGCTACGGGACTCGTTAGGGGGAATTCCTACGAGCAGTACTTC. This codes for CSATGLVRGNSYEQYF.

The table lists this clonotype with many counts. V and J are TRBV7-2 and TRBJ2-1; 8 bases line up with TRBD1. CDR1 and CDR2 from the germline V gene are SGHTA and FQGNSA. Trimming cost V 5 bases and J 5 bases; bases outside gene matches: 5. This CDR3 region has 14 residues. CDR3 nucleotide sequence: TGTGCCAGCAGCCTTATACAGGGGGACAATGAGCAGTTCTTC. It yields the protein CASSLIQGDNEQFF.

CDR3 protein: CATSDLSEQFF. CDR3 sequence (DNA): TGTGCCACCAGTGATTTATCTGAGCAGTTCTTC. The chain is built from TRBV24-1 and TRBJ2-1; the D is unclear. V was trimmed by 1 base and J by 9 bases, leaving 3 bases between them. This CDR3 is built from 11 residues. Germline CDR1 KGHDR, CDR2 SFDVKD.

This clonotype was counted many times. V and J are TRBV6-2 or TRBV6-3 and TRBJ1-1, with TRBD1 as a possible D gene (6 bases). The ends were cut back, 7 bases at V and 1 base at J, with 19 bases in the middle. This CDR3 is built from 16 residues. Germline CDR1 is MNHEY and CDR2 is SVGEGT. The CDR3 region is CASIPSDRPANTEAFF. For the CDR3, the DNA is TGTGCCAGCATCCCATCGGACAGACCAGCGAACACTGAAGCTTTCTTT.

In its sample, this clonotype was seen many times. J is TRBJ1-5 and V is TRBV5-5; 7 bases line up with TRBD1. CDR3 length equals 17 residues. The V gene end was trimmed by 4 bases and the J gene end by 2 bases; junction bases not matched to a gene: 12. Per the germline V gene, CDR1 is SGHKS and CDR2 is YYEKEE (reference sequence). The CDR3 is CASSLRRTGSGNQPQHF. In nucleotides, the CDR3 is TGTGCCAGCAGCCTTAGACGGACAGGTAGCGGCAATCAGCCCCAGCATTTT.

This clonotype showed up many times. The chain is built from TRBV2 and TRBJ2-7; 14 nucleotides line up with TRBD2. CDR1 and CDR2 (germline): SNHLY, FYNNEI. The J segment lost 4 bases and the V segment lost 5 bases, leaving 7 bases of the junction unmatched. The CDR3 spans 16 residues. CDR3: CASSTLGLAGEYEQYF. In DNA form, the CDR3 reads TGTGCCAGCAGTACCCTGGGACTAGCGGGGGAATACGAGCAGTACTTC.

This chain uses TRBV20-1 with TRBJ2-7; 9 bases line up with TRBD1. The germline gives CDR1 DFQATT, CDR2 SNEGSKA (reference sequence). V lost 5 bases, J lost 2 bases, and 4 bases stayed unmatched. The CDR3 loop spans 13 amino acids. The CDR3 nucleotides read TGCAGTGCTCTAGACAGGGGGACCTACGAGCAGTACTTC. Translated, it gives CSALDRGTYEQYF.